The clone carrying this T cell receptor beta chain was seen a handful of times. This specimen comes from a study of T cells after yellow fever vaccination. Germline CDR1 and CDR2: SGHRS and YFSETQ. This CDR3 region has 17 residues. Trimming stripped 4 bases from V and 0 bases from J, with 16 bases between. TCRdb used MiXCR to reprocess the 5' RACE reads, holding one entry per CDR3 protein. This sample yields about 260,000 distinct CDR3 sequences, of which roughly 5.6% are seen a single time; less than 3.5% belongs to the top ten. The origin of this receptor is a man between 18 and 29 years old who received the YFV17D yellow fever vaccine. V gene TRBV5-1 combines with J gene TRBJ2-2, with a weak D call TRBD1 (6 bases). The material was CD4+ T cells sorted from PBMCs, obtained on the day of the yellow fever booster vaccination. Here the CDR3 DNA reads TGCGCCAGCAGCCGGACCTTGGACAGTGCGAACACCGGGGAGCTGTTTTTT. Translation: CASSRTLDSANTGELFF.